What follows are 8 T cell receptor beta chains derived from one specimen sequenced in a study of vaccination and CD4 T cells after COVID-19. Treatment described: roughly 10-day PBMC culture with coronavirus spike peptide pools or control peptides (ViraFEST assay). Their cognate antigens are unknown. An Oncomine TCR Beta short-read assay was used to sequence the DNA from cultured CD4+ T cells. TCRdb independently ran MiXCR on the PCR reads; one entry per CDR3 protein. The sample yields 17,000 or so distinct CDR3 sequences, approximately 55% seen once. The specimen sequenced was CD4+ T cells from blood, cultured in vitro. The source of these receptors is a human donor who had recovered from COVID-19.

This sequence joins TRBV27 and TRBJ2-2, with 13 bases matching TRBD2. Germline-derived CDR1 and CDR2 are MNHEY and SMNVEV (reference sequence). This CDR3 contains 17 residues. The V segment lost 5 bases and the J segment 5 bases; nucleotides outside the gene matches: 8. The CDR3 DNA sequence: TGTGCCAGCAGTCCGCTTCCGGGACTAGCGGGAACCGGGGAGCTGTTTTTT. Translation: CASSPLPGLAGTGELFF.

The chain combines TRBV6-2 or TRBV6-3 with TRBJ2-7; 10 nucleotides align to TRBD2. V lost 2 bases to trimming and J lost 5 bases; unmatched junction nucleotides: 6. The germline V gene has CDR1 MNHEY and CDR2 SVGEGT. The CDR3 is 15 amino acids. DNA of the CDR3: TGTGCCAGCAGTTACAGACGGACTAGCGGAGACGAGCAGTACTTC. Translation gives CASSYRRTSGDEQYF.

The genes are TRBV7-2 and TRBJ1-4, with D possibly being TRBD1 (5 bases). Per the germline V gene, CDR1 is SGHTA and CDR2 is FQGNSA. Trimming cost V 5 bases and J 12 bases, with 16 bases left between them. The CDR3 is 13 amino acids. The CDR3 sequence is CASSVGRSGQLFF. DNA of the CDR3: TGTGCCAGCAGCGTCGGTAGGTCGGGACAACTGTTTTTT.

This chain links TRBV2 with TRBJ1-2; TRBD1 is a possible D gene (5 bases). This CDR3 region has 11 residues. V was clipped by 1 base and J by 10 bases, with 7 bases between them. Germline V gene lookup returns CDR1 SNHLY and CDR2 FYNNEI. CDR3 protein: CASSEGQIYTF. The CDR3 region has the DNA TGTGCCAGCAGTGAAGGACAGATCTACACCTTC.

The rearrangement links TRBV2 to TRBJ1-1, with D possibly being TRBD1 (6 bases). In germline, CDR1 is SNHLY, CDR2 FYNNEI. The germline V and J ends were trimmed by 5 bases and 3 bases, with 13 bases remaining between them. The CDR3 loop spans 14 amino acids. CDR3 nucleotide sequence: TGTGCCAGCAGTAAACAGGGATCGGACACTGAAGCTTTCTTT. Translating gives CASSKQGSDTEAFF.

This chain joins TRBV12-3 or TRBV12-4 and TRBJ2-2; 7 bases are shared with TRBD2. With 9 bases clipped from V and 6 bases from J, the junction kept 13 bases outside the gene matches. CDR3 length: 15 amino acids. The CDR3 here is CASSPRGSGAGELFF. As DNA, the CDR3 is TGTGCCAGTTCCCCCCGAGGAAGCGGGGCCGGGGAGCTGTTTTTT.

The V gene is TRBV10-3, the J gene TRBJ1-5; D not resolved. Trimming took off 10 bases at V and 3 bases at J, with 10 bases between the two ends. Germline values: CDR1 ENHRY, CDR2 SYGVKD. The length of the CDR3 is 12 residues. CDR3: CATRHPNQPQHF. The CDR3 DNA is TGTGCCACAAGACACCCCAATCAGCCCCAGCATTTT.

V and J are TRBV27 and TRBJ2-7; 7 nucleotides agree with TRBD2. Germline V gene lookup returns CDR1 MNHEY and CDR2 SMNVEV (reference sequence). J gave up 3 bases and V 5 bases, and 10 bases lay outside the gene matches. This CDR3 contains 15 residues. The DNA of the CDR3 is TGTGCCAGCAGTATCTCTCAGGGCGGGGGCTACGAGCAGTACTTC. Its protein is CASSISQGGGYEQYF.